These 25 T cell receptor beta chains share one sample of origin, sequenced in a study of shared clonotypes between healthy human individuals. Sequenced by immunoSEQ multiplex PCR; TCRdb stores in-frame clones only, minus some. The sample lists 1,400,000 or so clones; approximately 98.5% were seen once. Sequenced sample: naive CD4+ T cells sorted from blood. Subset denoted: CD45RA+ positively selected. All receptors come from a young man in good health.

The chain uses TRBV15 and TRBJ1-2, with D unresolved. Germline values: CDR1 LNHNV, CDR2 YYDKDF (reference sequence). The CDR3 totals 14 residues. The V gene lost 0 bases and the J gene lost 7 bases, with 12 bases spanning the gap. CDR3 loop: CATSRENLISGYTF. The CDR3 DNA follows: TGTGCCACCAGCAGAGAGAATCTTATCTCTGGCTACACCTTC. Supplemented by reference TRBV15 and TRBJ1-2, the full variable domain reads DAMVIQNPRYQVTQFGKPVTLSCSQTLNHNVMYWYQQKSSQAPKLLFHYYDKDFNNEADTPDNFQSRRPNTSFCFLDIRSPGLGDTAMYLCATSRENLISGYTFGSGTRLTVV.

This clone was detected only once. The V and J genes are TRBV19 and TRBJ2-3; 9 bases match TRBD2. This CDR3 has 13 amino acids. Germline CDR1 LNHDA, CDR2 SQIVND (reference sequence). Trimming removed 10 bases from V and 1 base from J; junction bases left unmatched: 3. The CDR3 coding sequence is TGTGCCACCCGGACTAGCGGCACAGATACGCAGTATTTT. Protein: CATRTSGTDTQYF. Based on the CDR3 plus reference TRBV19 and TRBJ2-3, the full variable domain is DGGITQSPKYLFRKEGQNVTLSCEQNLNHDAMYWYRQDPGQGLRLIYYSQIVNDFQKGDIAEGYSVSREKKESFPLTVTSAQKNPTAFYLCATRTSGTDTQYFGPGTRLTVL.

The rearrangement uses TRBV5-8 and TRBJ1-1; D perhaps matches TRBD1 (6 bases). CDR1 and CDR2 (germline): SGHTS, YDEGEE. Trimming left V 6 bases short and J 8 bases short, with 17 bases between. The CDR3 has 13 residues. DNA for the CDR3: TGTGCCAGCACCATTGGGGGGACATGGGAAGCTTTCTTT. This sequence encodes CASTIGGTWEAFF.

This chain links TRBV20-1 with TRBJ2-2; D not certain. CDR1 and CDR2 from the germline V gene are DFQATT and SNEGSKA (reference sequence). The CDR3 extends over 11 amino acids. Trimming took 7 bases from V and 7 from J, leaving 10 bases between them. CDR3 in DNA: TGCAGTGTTAGCAGAGGCGGGGAGCTGTTTTTT. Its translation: CSVSRGGELFF.

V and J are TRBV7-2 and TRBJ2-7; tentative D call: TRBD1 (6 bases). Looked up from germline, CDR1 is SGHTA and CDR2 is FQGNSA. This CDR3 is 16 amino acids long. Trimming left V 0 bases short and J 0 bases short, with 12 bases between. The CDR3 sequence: CASSLAGGQSSYEQYF. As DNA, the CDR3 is TGTGCCAGCAGCTTAGCGGGTGGACAGAGCTCCTACGAGCAGTACTTC.

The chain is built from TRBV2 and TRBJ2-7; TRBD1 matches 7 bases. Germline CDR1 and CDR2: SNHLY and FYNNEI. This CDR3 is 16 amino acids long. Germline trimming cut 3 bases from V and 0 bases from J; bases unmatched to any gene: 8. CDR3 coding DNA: TGTGCCAGCAGTGAGAACCTAGACAGGGCCTCCTACGAGCAGTACTTC. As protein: CASSENLDRASYEQYF.

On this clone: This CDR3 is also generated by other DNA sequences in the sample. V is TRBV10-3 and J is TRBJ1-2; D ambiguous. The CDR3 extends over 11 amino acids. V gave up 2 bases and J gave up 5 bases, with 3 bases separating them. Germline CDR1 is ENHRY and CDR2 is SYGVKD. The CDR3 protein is CAISEKYGYTF. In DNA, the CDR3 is TGTGCCATCAGTGAGAAATATGGCTACACCTTC.

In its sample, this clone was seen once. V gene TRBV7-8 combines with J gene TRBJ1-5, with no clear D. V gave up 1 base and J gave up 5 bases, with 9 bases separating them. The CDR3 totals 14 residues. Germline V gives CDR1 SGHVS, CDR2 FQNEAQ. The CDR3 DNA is TGTGCCAGCAGCTTAGAGGTCAGCTATCAGCCCCAGCATTTT. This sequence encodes CASSLEVSYQPQHF.

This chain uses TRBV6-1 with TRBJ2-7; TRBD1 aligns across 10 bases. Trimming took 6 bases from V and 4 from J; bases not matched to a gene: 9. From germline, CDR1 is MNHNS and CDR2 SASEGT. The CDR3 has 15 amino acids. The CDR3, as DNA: TGTGCCAGCAGCGTTACCGGGACAGGGGTTTACGAGCAGTACTTC. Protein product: CASSVTGTGVYEQYF.

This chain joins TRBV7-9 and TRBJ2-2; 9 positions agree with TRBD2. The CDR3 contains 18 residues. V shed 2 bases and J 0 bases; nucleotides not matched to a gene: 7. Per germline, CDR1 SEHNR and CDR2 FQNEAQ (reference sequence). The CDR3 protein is CASSLQLASGANTGELFF. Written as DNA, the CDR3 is TGTGCCAGCAGCTTACAGTTAGCTAGCGGGGCGAACACCGGGGAGCTGTTTTTT.

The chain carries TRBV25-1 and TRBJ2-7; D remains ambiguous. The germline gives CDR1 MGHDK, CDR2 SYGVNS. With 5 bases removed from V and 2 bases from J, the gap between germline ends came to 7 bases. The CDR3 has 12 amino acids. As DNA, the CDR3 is TGTGCCAGCAGTCAAGATACCTACGAGCAGTACTTC. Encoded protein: CASSQDTYEQYF.

The CDR3 DNA reads as TGTGCCAGCAGTTTCACGCGGACCGGCGAGCAGTACTTC. It is translated as CASSFTRTGEQYF. The chain recombines TRBV27 with TRBJ2-7; D unresolved. Trimming took 3 bases from V and 6 from J, leaving 12 bases between them. This CDR3 spans 13 amino acids. CDR1 is MNHEY and CDR2 is SMNVEV in the germline V gene (reference sequence).

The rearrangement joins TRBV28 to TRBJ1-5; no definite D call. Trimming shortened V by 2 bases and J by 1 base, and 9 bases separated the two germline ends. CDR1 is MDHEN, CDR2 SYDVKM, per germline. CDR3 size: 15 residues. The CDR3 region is CASSLEGSSNQPQHF. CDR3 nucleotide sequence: TGTGCCAGCAGTTTAGAAGGTTCCAGCAATCAGCCCCAGCATTTT.

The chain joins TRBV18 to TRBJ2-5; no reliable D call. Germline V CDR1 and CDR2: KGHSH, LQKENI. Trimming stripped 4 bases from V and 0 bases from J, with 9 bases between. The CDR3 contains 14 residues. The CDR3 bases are TGTGCCAGCTCACGTTATGGCAACCAAGAGACCCAGTACTTC. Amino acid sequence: CASSRYGNQETQYF.

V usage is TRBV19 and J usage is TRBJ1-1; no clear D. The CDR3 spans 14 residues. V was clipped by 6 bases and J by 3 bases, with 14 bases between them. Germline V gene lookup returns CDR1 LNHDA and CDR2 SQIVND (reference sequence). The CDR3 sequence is CASRLGPGDTEAFF. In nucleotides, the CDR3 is TGTGCCAGTAGACTCGGGCCAGGAGACACTGAAGCTTTCTTT.

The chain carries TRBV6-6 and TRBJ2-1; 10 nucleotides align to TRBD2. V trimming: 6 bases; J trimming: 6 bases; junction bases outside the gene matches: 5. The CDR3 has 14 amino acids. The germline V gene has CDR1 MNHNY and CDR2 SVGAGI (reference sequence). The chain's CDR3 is CASRGSSGSNEQFF. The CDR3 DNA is TGTGCCAGCAGAGGTTCTAGCGGGAGCAATGAGCAGTTCTTC.

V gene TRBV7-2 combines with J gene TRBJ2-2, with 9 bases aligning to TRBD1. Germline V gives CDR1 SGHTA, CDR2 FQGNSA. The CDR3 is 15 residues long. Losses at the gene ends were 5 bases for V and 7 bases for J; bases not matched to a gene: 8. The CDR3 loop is CASSPTGGSGGELFF. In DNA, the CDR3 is TGTGCCAGCAGCCCAACAGGGGGCAGTGGCGGGGAGCTGTTTTTT.

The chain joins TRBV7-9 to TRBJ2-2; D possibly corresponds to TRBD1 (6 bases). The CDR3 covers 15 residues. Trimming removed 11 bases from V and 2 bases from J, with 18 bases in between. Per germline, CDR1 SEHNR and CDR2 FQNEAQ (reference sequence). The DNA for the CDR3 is TGTGCCGGTTTACTCGGGACACCTAACACCGGGGAGCTGTTTTTT. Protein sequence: CAGLLGTPNTGELFF.

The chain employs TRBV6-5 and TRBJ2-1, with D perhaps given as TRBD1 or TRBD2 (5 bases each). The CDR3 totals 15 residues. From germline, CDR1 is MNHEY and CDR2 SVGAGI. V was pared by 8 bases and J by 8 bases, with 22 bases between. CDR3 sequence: CASQMGGASRHEQFF. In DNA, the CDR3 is TGTGCCAGCCAAATGGGTGGGGCTAGCCGGCATGAGCAGTTCTTC.

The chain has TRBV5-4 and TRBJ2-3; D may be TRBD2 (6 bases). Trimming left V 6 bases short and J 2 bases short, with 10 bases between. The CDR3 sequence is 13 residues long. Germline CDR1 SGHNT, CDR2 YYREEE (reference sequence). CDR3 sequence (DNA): TGTGCCAGCACACGCGGGGACACAGATACGCAGTATTTT. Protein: CASTRGDTDTQYF.

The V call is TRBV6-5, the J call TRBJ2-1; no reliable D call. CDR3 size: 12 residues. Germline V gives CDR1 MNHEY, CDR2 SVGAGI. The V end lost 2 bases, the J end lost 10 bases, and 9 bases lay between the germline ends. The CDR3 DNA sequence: TGTGCCAGCAGTTACGGGGTACGGGAGCAGTTCTTC. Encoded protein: CASSYGVREQFF.

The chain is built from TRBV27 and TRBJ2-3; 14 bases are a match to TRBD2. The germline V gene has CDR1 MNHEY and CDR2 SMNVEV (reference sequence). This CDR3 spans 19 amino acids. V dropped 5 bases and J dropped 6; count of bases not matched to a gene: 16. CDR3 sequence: CASSPATSGRANSWDTQYF. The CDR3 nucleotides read TGTGCCAGCAGTCCCGCGACTAGCGGGAGGGCCAATTCGTGGGATACGCAGTATTTT.

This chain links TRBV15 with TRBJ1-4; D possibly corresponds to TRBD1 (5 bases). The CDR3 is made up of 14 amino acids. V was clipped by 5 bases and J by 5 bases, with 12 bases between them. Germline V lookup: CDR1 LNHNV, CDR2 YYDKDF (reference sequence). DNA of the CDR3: TGTGCCACCAGCGGAGGGGCGCAGAATGAAAAACTGTTTTTT. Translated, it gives CATSGGAQNEKLFF.

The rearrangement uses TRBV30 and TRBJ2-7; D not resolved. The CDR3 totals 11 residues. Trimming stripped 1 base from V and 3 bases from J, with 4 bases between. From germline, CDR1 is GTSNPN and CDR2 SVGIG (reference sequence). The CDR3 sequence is CAWSAGYEQYF. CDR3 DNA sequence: TGTGCCTGGAGTGCAGGCTACGAGCAGTACTTC.

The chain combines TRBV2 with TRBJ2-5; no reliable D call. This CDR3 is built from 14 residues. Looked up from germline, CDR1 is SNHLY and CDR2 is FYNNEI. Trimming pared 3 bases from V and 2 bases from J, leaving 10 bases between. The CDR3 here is CASSDAAAQETQYF. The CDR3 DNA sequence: TGTGCCAGCAGTGACGCTGCGGCGCAAGAGACCCAGTACTTC.